This TCR beta chain was documented in a study of CD8 T cells in ankylosing spondylitis. There are many counts of this clonotype. What it binds is not known. Germline-derived CDR1 and CDR2 are SQVTM and ANQGSEA. V lost 7 bases to trimming and J lost 2 bases, with 9 bases between them. The CDR3 length is 12 residues. MiXCR, applied by TCRdb to the 5' RACE reads, yields one record per CDR3 protein. This sample has fewer than 200,000 distinct CDR3 sequences, with 18% found just once. Study-wide findings and caveats: Clones tied to disease were said to be significantly enriched in matched ankylosing spondylitis synovial fluid.

The sequenced material came from blood, either unsorted or a sorted T cell fraction (not recorded which). The TCR sequence derives from a male donor between 10 and 30 years old with ankylosing spondylitis or in good health (not recorded which). The chain has TRBV29-1 and TRBJ1-5; TRBD1 is a possible D gene (6 bases). The CDR3 DNA reads as TGCAGCGCCGGGGGGCGCAATCAGCCCCAGCATTTT. Encoded protein: CSAGGRNQPQHF.